This TCR beta chain was identified in a study of post-analysis software for immune sequencing data. The CDR3 has 15 amino acids. Germline V lookup: CDR1 SGHKS, CDR2 YYEKEE (reference sequence). Deletions cut 1 base from V and 5 bases from J, with 15 bases between. TCR beta libraries were prepared from cDNA with unique molecular identifiers. Starting from around 1 to 10 million T cells, the study yielded 460,000 or so cDNA molecules. TCRdb called the PCR reads again in MiXCR, with one record for every CDR3 protein. In the table there are more than 350,000 distinct CDR3 sequences, roughly 38% of which are singletons. Study-level results: Patients had higher frequencies than controls of a handful of TRBV segments, including TRBV5-6, TRBV5-1 and TRBV20-1. Controls had significantly higher normalized Chao1 diversity than multiple sclerosis patients. By F measure, strong co-clustering occurred among samples prepared in the same batch.

This clonotype was detected many times. The antigen is not known. The chain joins TRBV5-5 to TRBJ2-5; weak D call: TRBD1 (7 bases). The TCR comes from a girl aged 2-9 years with multiple sclerosis. The sequenced material came from blood. In nucleotides, the CDR3 is TGTGCCAGCAGCTTGACAGGGGACTCAGCGGAGACCCAGTACTTC. This gives the protein CASSLTGDSAETQYF.